This is a list of T cell receptor beta chains from one sample in a study of shared clonotypes between healthy human individuals. Produced via immunoSEQ multiplex PCR; TCRdb's table is partial and in-frame only. The sample shows 2 million to 2.5 million clones, approximately 96% of them seen only once. Sample: naive CD4+ T cells sorted from blood. The receptor set was obtained from a man between 18 and 35 years old in good health. Both conserved end residues are part of each CDR3. Fields, in order: CDR3 DNA, CDR3 protein, J gene, V gene, clone size, D gene. A D gene is named only where the DNA matches it firmly. Clone size appears in some rows only: once, few, many, or a class for an expanded clone.

cdr3_nt: TGTGCCAGCAGTTCCCCCGACAGGGGGCTGGATGAGCAGTACTTC
cdr3_aa: CASSSPDRGLDEQYF
j_call: TRBJ2-7
v_call: TRBV6-6
clone_size: NA
d_call: TRBD1

cdr3_nt: TGTGCCAGCAGCTCCCCGTCCGGGGGACACAATGAGCAGTTCTTC
cdr3_aa: CASSSPSGGHNEQFF
j_call: TRBJ2-1
v_call: TRBV5-4
clone_size: once
d_call: NA

cdr3_nt: TGTGCCAGCAGCTTAGGACCTAAAACGACCTACGAGCAGTACTTC
cdr3_aa: CASSLGPKTTYEQYF
j_call: TRBJ2-7
v_call: TRBV7-2
clone_size: NA
d_call: NA

cdr3_nt: TGTGCCAGCAGTGATATTCCCGGGGTCTACGAGCAGTACTTC
cdr3_aa: CASSDIPGVYEQYF
j_call: TRBJ2-7
v_call: TRBV6-1
clone_size: NA
d_call: NA

cdr3_nt: TGTGCCAGCAGTTACTCCCCTCGACAGGGCCACGAGCAGTACTTC
cdr3_aa: CASSYSPRQGHEQYF
j_call: TRBJ2-7
v_call: TRBV6-5
clone_size: NA
d_call: TRBD1

cdr3_nt: TGCGCCAGCAGCGTAAGGGGGGAGAACTACAATGAGCAGTTCTTC
cdr3_aa: CASSVRGENYNEQFF
j_call: TRBJ2-1
v_call: TRBV5-1
clone_size: NA
d_call: NA

cdr3_nt: TGCGCCAGCACCCCCGTCGGTCCGTCTGGAAACACCATATATTTT
cdr3_aa: CASTPVGPSGNTIYF
j_call: TRBJ1-3
v_call: TRBV10-1
clone_size: NA
d_call: NA

cdr3_nt: TGCGCCAGCAGGGAGACACGGAACGAGCAGTACTTC
cdr3_aa: CASRETRNEQYF
j_call: TRBJ2-7
v_call: TRBV5-1
clone_size: NA
d_call: NA

cdr3_nt: TGTGCCAGCAGCTTGTCAGGGAGGGGGACTGAAGCTTTCTTT
cdr3_aa: CASSLSGRGTEAFF
j_call: TRBJ1-1
v_call: TRBV5-6
clone_size: NA
d_call: NA

cdr3_nt: TGTGCCATCACCAAGGGACAGGGTTGGGCTGAAGCTTTCTTT
cdr3_aa: CAITKGQGWAEAFF
j_call: TRBJ1-1
v_call: TRBV10-3
clone_size: NA
d_call: TRBD1

cdr3_nt: TGCGCCAGCAGCTTGGCCGTGTCAGATACGCAGTATTTT
cdr3_aa: CASSLAVSDTQYF
j_call: TRBJ2-3
v_call: TRBV5-1
clone_size: NA
d_call: NA

cdr3_nt: TGTGCCAGCAGGGCGGATAATTCACCCCTCCACTTT
cdr3_aa: CASRADNSPLHF
j_call: TRBJ1-6
v_call: TRBV2
clone_size: once
d_call: NA

cdr3_nt: TGTGCCAGCAGCCGAGGCCAAGTGGACAGATATAACTATGGCTACACCTTC
cdr3_aa: CASSRGQVDRYNYGYTF
j_call: TRBJ1-2
v_call: TRBV9
clone_size: NA
d_call: NA

cdr3_nt: TGTGCCAGCAGTGGCACAGAAAAAAGGGCAGATACGCAGTATTTT
cdr3_aa: CASSGTEKRADTQYF
j_call: TRBJ2-3
v_call: TRBV2
clone_size: NA
d_call: NA

cdr3_nt: TGCAGCGTTGTATCTTCGGACAGGGTTAACTATGGCTACACCTTC
cdr3_aa: CSVVSSDRVNYGYTF
j_call: TRBJ1-2
v_call: TRBV29-1
clone_size: NA
d_call: TRBD1

cdr3_nt: TGCGCCAGCAGTCCTATGGCGGGCCGGAATAATTCACCCCTCCACTTT
cdr3_aa: CASSPMAGRNNSPLHF
j_call: TRBJ1-6
v_call: TRBV5-1
clone_size: NA
d_call: NA

cdr3_nt: TGTGCCAGCAGCGAAACAGGGATCTCCTACAATGAGCAGTTCTTC
cdr3_aa: CASSETGISYNEQFF
j_call: TRBJ2-1
v_call: TRBV6-4
clone_size: NA
d_call: NA

cdr3_nt: TGTGCCAGCAGCGCGGGGGGGCAAGGGGATTCACCCCTCCACTTT
cdr3_aa: CASSAGGQGDSPLHF
j_call: TRBJ1-6
v_call: TRBV28
clone_size: NA
d_call: NA

cdr3_nt: TGTGCCAGCAGGCAGGGAATAGAATCGGAGGGCTACACCTTC
cdr3_aa: CASRQGIESEGYTF
j_call: TRBJ1-2
v_call: TRBV2
clone_size: NA
d_call: NA

cdr3_nt: TGTGCCAGCAGCACAGAGGGGACAGGGGGCGCCGAGCAGTACTTC
cdr3_aa: CASSTEGTGGAEQYF
j_call: TRBJ2-7
v_call: TRBV7-9
clone_size: NA
d_call: TRBD1

cdr3_nt: TGCAGCGTTCTTGGCAGGGGGCTTGAGAACACTGAAGCTTTCTTT
cdr3_aa: CSVLGRGLENTEAFF
j_call: TRBJ1-1
v_call: TRBV29-1
clone_size: NA
d_call: TRBD1

cdr3_nt: TGCAGTGTAGGGGGCGATGGCTACACCTTC
cdr3_aa: CSVGGDGYTF
j_call: TRBJ1-2
v_call: TRBV20-1
clone_size: NA
d_call: TRBD1

cdr3_nt: TGTGCCAGCTCACCACAATCGACAGGGGGCCTCGGTCAGCCCCAGCATTTT
cdr3_aa: CASSPQSTGGLGQPQHF
j_call: TRBJ1-5
v_call: TRBV18
clone_size: NA
d_call: TRBD1

cdr3_nt: TGTGCCTGGACGCAGGGAGGGCTCTTCTATGGCTACACCTTC
cdr3_aa: CAWTQGGLFYGYTF
j_call: TRBJ1-2
v_call: TRBV30
clone_size: NA
d_call: NA

cdr3_nt: TGTGCCAGCAGTCCCGGGACAGGCGTGAACACTGAAGCTTTCTTT
cdr3_aa: CASSPGTGVNTEAFF
j_call: TRBJ1-1
v_call: TRBV11-3
clone_size: NA
d_call: TRBD1

cdr3_nt: TGTGCCAGCAGCTTACCCCGGGGGGTCCTGAACACCGGGGAGCTGTTTTTT
cdr3_aa: CASSLPRGVLNTGELFF
j_call: TRBJ2-2
v_call: TRBV7-8
clone_size: NA
d_call: TRBD2

cdr3_nt: TGTGCCAGCAGCTTATTGCAAGATACGCAGTATTTT
cdr3_aa: CASSLLQDTQYF
j_call: TRBJ2-3
v_call: TRBV11-2
clone_size: NA
d_call: NA

cdr3_nt: TGTGCCAGCAGCTTAGTTGAGGGGACCGGGAATCAGTACTTC
cdr3_aa: CASSLVEGTGNQYF
j_call: TRBJ2-7
v_call: TRBV7-9
clone_size: NA
d_call: NA

cdr3_nt: TGTGCCAGCAGCTTGGCCGCAGCCTACAATGAGCAGTTCTTC
cdr3_aa: CASSLAAAYNEQFF
j_call: TRBJ2-1
v_call: TRBV5-4
clone_size: NA
d_call: NA

cdr3_nt: TGTGCCAGCAGCCACCGGACTAGCGGGGTGAGCTCCTACAATGAGCAGTTCTTC
cdr3_aa: CASSHRTSGVSSYNEQFF
j_call: TRBJ2-1
v_call: TRBV2
clone_size: once
d_call: TRBD2

cdr3_nt: TGTGCCAGCAGTGGACAGGGACAGTCCTACGAGCAGTACTTC
cdr3_aa: CASSGQGQSYEQYF
j_call: TRBJ2-7
v_call: TRBV6-5
clone_size: NA
d_call: TRBD1

cdr3_nt: TGTGCCAGCAGCGGTGGGACAGGGCAAAATCAGCCCCAGCATTTT
cdr3_aa: CASSGGTGQNQPQHF
j_call: TRBJ1-5
v_call: TRBV28
clone_size: NA
d_call: TRBD1

cdr3_nt: TGTGCCAGCAGCGCCGGGACCCTACAAGAGACCCAGTACTTC
cdr3_aa: CASSAGTLQETQYF
j_call: TRBJ2-5
v_call: TRBV9
clone_size: NA
d_call: NA

cdr3_nt: TGTGCCAGCAGCTTGGAGCCAGGGTGGACTGGGGCCAACGTCCTGACTTTC
cdr3_aa: CASSLEPGWTGANVLTF
j_call: TRBJ2-6
v_call: TRBV5-5
clone_size: NA
d_call: NA

cdr3_nt: TGTGCCAGCAGGGCCGAACGCACAGATACGCAGTATTTT
cdr3_aa: CASRAERTDTQYF
j_call: TRBJ2-3
v_call: TRBV2
clone_size: NA
d_call: NA

cdr3_nt: TGTGCCAGCAGCTTTCAGGGTTGGGAGGGTGAAAAACTGTTTTTT
cdr3_aa: CASSFQGWEGEKLFF
j_call: TRBJ1-4
v_call: TRBV7-2
clone_size: NA
d_call: NA

cdr3_nt: TGTGCCAGCAGTTACGTTGCGGATAACTCCTATGGCTACACCTTC
cdr3_aa: CASSYVADNSYGYTF
j_call: TRBJ1-2
v_call: TRBV6-5
clone_size: NA
d_call: NA

cdr3_nt: TGCGCCAGCCTCGAGAGACAACGGGTTTCCAGTACGGCTTTCTTT
cdr3_aa: CASLERQRVSSTAFF
j_call: TRBJ1-1
v_call: TRBV10-2
clone_size: NA
d_call: NA

cdr3_nt: TGTGCCAGCAGCAAAACCAAAGACAGGGGACGCAATCAGCCCCAGCATTTT
cdr3_aa: CASSKTKDRGRNQPQHF
j_call: TRBJ1-5
v_call: TRBV21-1
clone_size: NA
d_call: NA

cdr3_nt: TGTGCCAGCAGCAACAGGACCGATGAAAAACTGTTTTTT
cdr3_aa: CASSNRTDEKLFF
j_call: TRBJ1-4
v_call: TRBV5-4
clone_size: NA
d_call: NA

cdr3_nt: TGTGCCAGCTCACCCCTGCGTCTACTAGCTCTGGGTGACACAGATACGCAGTATTTT
cdr3_aa: CASSPLRLLALGDTDTQYF
j_call: TRBJ2-3
v_call: TRBV18
clone_size: NA
d_call: NA

cdr3_nt: TGTGCCATCAGTGGGACGCGGGAGACCCAGTACTTC
cdr3_aa: CAISGTRETQYF
j_call: TRBJ2-5
v_call: TRBV10-3
clone_size: NA
d_call: NA